This T cell receptor (beta chain) originates from a study of T cell responses to AZD1222 COVID-19 vaccine. General study results and limits: CD4 TCRs linked to vaccination spanned spike, dominating at 160-218 and 743-854.

Using immunoSEQ multiplex PCR, the repertoire was profiled, and TCRdb retains in-frame clones only, with some absent. The data show around 130,000 clones, with 88% seen just once and approximately 3.4% held by the top ten. The CDR3 totals 12 residues. Trimming pared 7 bases from V and 2 bases from J, leaving 6 bases between. In germline, CDR1 is MDHEN, CDR2 SYDVKM. With regard to this clone: The target antigen is unknown.

Sequencing used peripheral blood, obtained on day 0 of AZD1222 vaccination. The V call is TRBV28, the J call TRBJ1-3; D not resolved. The sequence came from an adult in good health. As DNA, the CDR3 is TGTGCCAGCATCACGGCTGGAAACACCATATATTTT. It specifies CASITAGNTIYF. Variable domain in full (rest from reference TRBV28 and TRBJ1-3): DVKVTQSSRYLVKRTGEKVFLECVQDMDHENMFWYRQDPGLGLRLIYFSYDVKMKEKGDIPEGYSVSREKKERFSLILESASTNQTSMYLCASITAGNTIYFGEGSWLTVV.